Listed below are T cell receptor beta chains from one sample, sequenced in a study of CD8 T cells in ankylosing spondylitis. TCRdb redid the calling of the 5' RACE reads with MiXCR, one entry per CDR3 protein. The data contain 200,000 to 300,000 distinct CDR3 sequences, 20% to 30% of them seen just once; the ten biggest clones take up around 0.64%. The sample consisted of blood, either unsorted or a sorted T cell fraction (not recorded which). These receptors all come from a male donor with ankylosing spondylitis or in good health (not recorded which). Both conserved end residues are part of each CDR3. The order of the fields is D gene, J gene, V gene, clone size, CDR3 DNA, CDR3 protein. A D gene is named only where the DNA matches it firmly. The size of a clone is reported for some rows only, either as once, few or many, or as a class for expanded clones.

>TRBD1|TRBJ2-1|TRBV12-3/TRBV12-4|-
TGTGCCAGCAGTATGGACAGGCGAAAGCAGTTCTTC
CASSMDRRKQFF
>-|TRBJ1-2|TRBV5-1|-
TGCGCCAGCAGCTTGGAGCTGGTATCCGATGGCTACACCTTC
CASSLELVSDGYTF
>-|TRBJ2-1|TRBV29-1|few
TGCAGCGTTGAGCTTCGGGGGAATGAGCAGTTCTTC
CSVELRGNEQFF
>-|TRBJ1-1|TRBV5-1|many
TGCGCCAGCGGGGATGACACTGAAGCTTTCTTT
CASGDDTEAFF
>-|TRBJ2-1|TRBV27|many
TGTGCCAGCAGACCAGGTCCGAGCTCCTACAATGAGCAGTTCTTC
CASRPGPSSYNEQFF
>TRBD2|TRBJ2-3|TRBV11-2|-
TGTGCCAGCAGCCTTGGACTAGCGGGGGGGCCTGGCACAGATACGCAGTATTTT
CASSLGLAGGPGTDTQYF
>TRBD1|TRBJ2-7|TRBV4-2|-
TGTGCCAGCAGCAGTAGGGACAGGAGCTCCTACGAGCAGTACTTC
CASSSRDRSSYEQYF
>-|TRBJ1-5|TRBV20-1|many
TGCAGTGCTAGAGAGGCGGGCCGACCCTATAGCAATCAGCCCCAGCATTTT
CSAREAGRPYSNQPQHF
>TRBD2|TRBJ2-1|TRBV12-3/TRBV12-4|many
TGTGCCAGCAGTCCCTTTTTGTCGGGGGGGAGGGATGAGCAGTTCTTC
CASSPFLSGGRDEQFF
>-|TRBJ2-5|TRBV20-1|few
TGCAGTGCTAGAGATCGAAGGGAACGGGCAACCCAGTACTTC
CSARDRRERATQYF
>-|TRBJ1-5|TRBV6-6|few
TGTGCCAGCAGTTATATGGGTCAGCCCCAGCATTTT
CASSYMGQPQHF
>-|TRBJ1-2|TRBV7-9|-
TGTGCCAGCAGCCCCTATGGGGGCGCAAACTATGGCTACACCTTC
CASSPYGGANYGYTF
>-|TRBJ2-1|TRBV7-3|few
TGTGCCAGCAGCTCCGGCCCAGGGGTGGATGAGCAGTTCTTC
CASSSGPGVDEQFF
>TRBD2|TRBJ2-5|TRBV7-9|-
TGTGCCAGCAGCCCGACTAGCGCCCAAGAGACCCAGTACTTC
CASSPTSAQETQYF
>-|TRBJ2-3|TRBV10-3|-
TGTGCCATCAGCCGCACAGATACGCAGTATTTT
CAISRTDTQYF
>TRBD2|TRBJ2-5|TRBV7-2|many
TGTGCCAGCAGCTTAGTATTATGGGCTGGGAGGGCCCAGTACTTC
CASSLVLWAGRAQYF
>-|TRBJ2-5|TRBV28|many
TGTGCCAGCAGTCTAGACCAGGCGGAAGAGACCCAGTACTTC
CASSLDQAEETQYF
>-|TRBJ2-1|TRBV12-3/TRBV12-4|many
TGTGCCAGCAGTTTAGAGGGGACAACTCGCAATGAGCAGTTCTTC
CASSLEGTTRNEQFF
>TRBD1|TRBJ2-3|TRBV15|-
TGTGCCACCAGCGGACCCGGGACAGGGGGCACACATACGCAGTATTTT
CATSGPGTGGTHTQYF
>TRBD2|TRBJ2-3|TRBV20-1|few
TGCAGTGCTAGAGGGTACGGGGGGGCCACAGATACGCAGTATTTT
CSARGYGGATDTQYF
>-|TRBJ2-3|TRBV2|few
TGTGCCAGCATGGGCACATTCACAGATACGCAGTATTTT
CASMGTFTDTQYF
>-|TRBJ1-6|TRBV6-1|few
TGTGCCAGCAGCCGCGGACAGACGGTTTCACCCCTCCACTTT
CASSRGQTVSPLHF
>-|TRBJ2-1|TRBV9|-
TGTGCCAGCAGCGTAGGCTCGGCCAATGAGCAGTTCTTC
CASSVGSANEQFF
>TRBD2|TRBJ2-1|TRBV3-1|many
TGTGCCAGCAGCCGCAGACTAGCGGGGACGAATGAGCAGTTCTTC
CASSRRLAGTNEQFF
>TRBD1|TRBJ2-7|TRBV20-1|many
TGCAGTGCTAGTCAGGGGGCGCGCGAGCAGTACTTC
CSASQGAREQYF